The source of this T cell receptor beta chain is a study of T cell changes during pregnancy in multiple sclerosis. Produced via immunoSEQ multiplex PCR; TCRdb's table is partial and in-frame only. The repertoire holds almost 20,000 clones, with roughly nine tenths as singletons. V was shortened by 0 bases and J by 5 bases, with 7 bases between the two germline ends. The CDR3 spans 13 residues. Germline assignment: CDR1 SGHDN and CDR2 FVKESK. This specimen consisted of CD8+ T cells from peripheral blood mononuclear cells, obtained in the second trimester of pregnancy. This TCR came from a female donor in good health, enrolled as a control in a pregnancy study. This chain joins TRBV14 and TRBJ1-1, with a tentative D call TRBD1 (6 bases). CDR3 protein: CASSQEGATEAFF. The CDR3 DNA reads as TGTGCCAGCAGCCAAGAGGGGGCGACTGAAGCTTTCTTT.